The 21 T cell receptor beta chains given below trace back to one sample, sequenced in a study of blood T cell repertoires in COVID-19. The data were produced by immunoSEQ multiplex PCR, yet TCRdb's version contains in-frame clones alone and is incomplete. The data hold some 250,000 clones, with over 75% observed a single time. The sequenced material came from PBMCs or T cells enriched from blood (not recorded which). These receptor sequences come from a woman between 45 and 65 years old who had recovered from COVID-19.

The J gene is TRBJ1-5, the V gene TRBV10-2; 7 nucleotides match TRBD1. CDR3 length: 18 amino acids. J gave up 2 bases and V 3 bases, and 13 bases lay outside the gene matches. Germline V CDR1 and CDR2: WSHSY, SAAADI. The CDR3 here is CASSEVGQAVGGNQPQHF. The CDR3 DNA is TGCGCCAGCAGTGAAGTCGGACAGGCCGTGGGAGGCAATCAGCCCCAGCATTTT.

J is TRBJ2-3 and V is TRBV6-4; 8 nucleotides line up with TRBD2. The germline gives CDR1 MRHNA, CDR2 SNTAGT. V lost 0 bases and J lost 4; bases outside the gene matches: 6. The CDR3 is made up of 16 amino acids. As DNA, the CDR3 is TGTGCCAGCAGTGACTCGGGAGGAGCGGGAGCAGATACGCAGTATTTT. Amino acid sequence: CASSDSGGAGADTQYF.

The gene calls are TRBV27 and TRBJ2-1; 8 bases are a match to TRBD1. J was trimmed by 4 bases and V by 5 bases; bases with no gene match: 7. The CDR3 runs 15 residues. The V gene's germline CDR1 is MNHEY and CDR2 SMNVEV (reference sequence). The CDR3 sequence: CASSPRQGFYNEQFF. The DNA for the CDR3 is TGTGCCAGCAGTCCGAGACAGGGGTTTTACAATGAGCAGTTCTTC.

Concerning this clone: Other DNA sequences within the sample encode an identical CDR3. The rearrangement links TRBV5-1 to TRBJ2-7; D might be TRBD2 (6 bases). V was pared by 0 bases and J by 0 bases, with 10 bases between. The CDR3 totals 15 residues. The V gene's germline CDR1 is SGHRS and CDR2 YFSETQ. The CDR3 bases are TGCGCCAGCAGCTTGGTCGGCGGGGCCTCCTACGAGCAGTACTTC. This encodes CASSLVGGASYEQYF.

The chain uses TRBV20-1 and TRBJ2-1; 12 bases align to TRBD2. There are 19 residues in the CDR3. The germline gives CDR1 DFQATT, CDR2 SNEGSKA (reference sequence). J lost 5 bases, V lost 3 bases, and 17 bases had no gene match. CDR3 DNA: TGCAGTGCTAGTCGAGTACCGGGACTAGCGGGCGGAATGAACAATGAGCAGTTCTTC. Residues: CSASRVPGLAGGMNNEQFF.

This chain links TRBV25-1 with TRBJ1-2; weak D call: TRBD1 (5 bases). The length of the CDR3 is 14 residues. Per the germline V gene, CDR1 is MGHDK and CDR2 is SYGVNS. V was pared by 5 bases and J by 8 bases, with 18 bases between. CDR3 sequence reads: CASSHAGLWEGYTF. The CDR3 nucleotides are TGTGCCAGCAGTCATGCGGGGCTGTGGGAAGGCTACACCTTC.

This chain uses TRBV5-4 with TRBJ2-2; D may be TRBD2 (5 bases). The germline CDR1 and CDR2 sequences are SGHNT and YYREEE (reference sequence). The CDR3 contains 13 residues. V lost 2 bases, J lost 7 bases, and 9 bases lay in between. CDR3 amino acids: CASSFGEFGELFF. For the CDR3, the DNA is TGTGCCAGCAGCTTCGGGGAGTTCGGGGAGCTGTTTTTT.

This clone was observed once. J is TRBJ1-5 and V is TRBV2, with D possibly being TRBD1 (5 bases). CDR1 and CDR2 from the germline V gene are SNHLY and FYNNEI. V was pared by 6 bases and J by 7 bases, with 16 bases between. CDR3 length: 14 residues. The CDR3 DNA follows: TGTGCCAGCAGCATGGGGCAGGGCGGACAGCCCCAGCATTTT. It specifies CASSMGQGGQPQHF.

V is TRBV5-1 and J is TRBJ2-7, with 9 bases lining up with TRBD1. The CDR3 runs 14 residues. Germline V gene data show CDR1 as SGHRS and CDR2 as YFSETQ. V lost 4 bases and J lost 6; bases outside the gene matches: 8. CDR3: CASSPGTGYSEQYF. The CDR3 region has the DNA TGCGCCAGCAGCCCCGGGACAGGGTATAGCGAGCAGTACTTC.

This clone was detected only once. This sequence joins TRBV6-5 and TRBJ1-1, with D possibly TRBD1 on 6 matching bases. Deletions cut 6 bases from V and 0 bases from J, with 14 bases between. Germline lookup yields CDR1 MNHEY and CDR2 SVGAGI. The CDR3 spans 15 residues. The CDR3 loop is CASRRGRSMNTEAFF. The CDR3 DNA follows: TGTGCCAGCAGGAGGGGGAGATCCATGAACACTGAAGCTTTCTTT.

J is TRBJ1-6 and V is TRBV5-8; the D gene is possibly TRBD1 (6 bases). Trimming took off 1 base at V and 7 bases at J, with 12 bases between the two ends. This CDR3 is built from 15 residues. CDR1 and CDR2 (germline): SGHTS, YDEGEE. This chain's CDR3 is CASSLWGRGNSPLHF. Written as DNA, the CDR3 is TGTGCCAGCAGCTTGTGGGGGCGGGGGAATTCACCCCTCCACTTT.

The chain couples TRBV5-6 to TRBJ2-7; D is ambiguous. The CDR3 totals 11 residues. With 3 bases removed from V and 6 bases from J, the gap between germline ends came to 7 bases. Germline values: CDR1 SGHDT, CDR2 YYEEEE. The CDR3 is CASSSQAEQYF. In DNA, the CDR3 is TGTGCCAGCAGCTCCCAGGCCGAGCAGTACTTC.

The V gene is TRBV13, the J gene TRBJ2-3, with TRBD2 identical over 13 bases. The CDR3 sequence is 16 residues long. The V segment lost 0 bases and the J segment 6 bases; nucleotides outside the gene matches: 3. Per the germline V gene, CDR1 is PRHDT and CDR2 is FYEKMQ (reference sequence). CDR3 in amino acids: CASSLGLAGGPDTQYF. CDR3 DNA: TGTGCCAGCAGCTTAGGACTAGCGGGAGGGCCCGATACGCAGTATTTT.

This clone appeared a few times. CDR3 DNA: TGTGCCACCAGCAGAGAAGGGTTTCCACTAGCGGGAGTAGATACGCAGTATTTT. It yields the protein CATSREGFPLAGVDTQYF. This chain uses TRBV15 with TRBJ2-3; 11 positions match TRBD2. The V segment lost 0 bases and the J segment 5 bases; nucleotides outside the gene matches: 10. The germline gives CDR1 LNHNV, CDR2 YYDKDF (reference sequence). The CDR3 contains 18 residues.

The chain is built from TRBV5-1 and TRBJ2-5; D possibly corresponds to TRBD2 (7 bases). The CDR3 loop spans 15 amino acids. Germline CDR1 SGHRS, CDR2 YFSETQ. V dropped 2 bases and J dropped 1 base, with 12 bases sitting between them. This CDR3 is CASSLLRGAQETQYF. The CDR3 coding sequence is TGCGCCAGCAGCTTACTTCGGGGGGCCCAAGAGACCCAGTACTTC.

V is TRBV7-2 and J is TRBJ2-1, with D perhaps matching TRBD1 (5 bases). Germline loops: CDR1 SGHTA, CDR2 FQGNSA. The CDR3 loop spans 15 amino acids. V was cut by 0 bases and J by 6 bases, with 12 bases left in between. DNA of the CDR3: TGTGCCAGCAGCTTAGCGGGGCTACGTCTCAATGAGCAGTTCTTC. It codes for CASSLAGLRLNEQFF.

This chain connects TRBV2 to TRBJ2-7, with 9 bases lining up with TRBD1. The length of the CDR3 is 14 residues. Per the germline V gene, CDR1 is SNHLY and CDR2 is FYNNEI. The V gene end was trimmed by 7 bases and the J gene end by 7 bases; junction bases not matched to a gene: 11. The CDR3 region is CASTHRGPREEQYF. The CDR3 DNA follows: TGTGCCAGCACTCACAGGGGGCCGCGGGAGGAGCAGTACTTC.

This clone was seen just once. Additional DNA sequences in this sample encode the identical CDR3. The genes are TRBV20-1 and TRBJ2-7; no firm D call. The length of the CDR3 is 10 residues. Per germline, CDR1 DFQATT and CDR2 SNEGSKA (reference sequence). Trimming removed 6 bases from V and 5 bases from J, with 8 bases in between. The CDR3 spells CSARLDEQYF. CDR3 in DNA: TGCAGTGCCAGGCTCGACGAGCAGTACTTC.

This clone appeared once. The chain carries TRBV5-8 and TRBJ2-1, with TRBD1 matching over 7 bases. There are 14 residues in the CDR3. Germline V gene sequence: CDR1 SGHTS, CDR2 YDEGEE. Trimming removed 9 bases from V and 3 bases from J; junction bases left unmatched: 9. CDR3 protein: CATNRRTGYNEQFF. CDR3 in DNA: TGTGCCACGAACCGCCGGACAGGCTACAATGAGCAGTTCTTC.

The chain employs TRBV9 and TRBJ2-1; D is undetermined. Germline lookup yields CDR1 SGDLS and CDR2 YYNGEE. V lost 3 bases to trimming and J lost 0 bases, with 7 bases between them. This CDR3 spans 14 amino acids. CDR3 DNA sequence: TGTGCCAGCAGCGGACTTAGCTCCTACAATGAGCAGTTCTTC. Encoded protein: CASSGLSSYNEQFF.

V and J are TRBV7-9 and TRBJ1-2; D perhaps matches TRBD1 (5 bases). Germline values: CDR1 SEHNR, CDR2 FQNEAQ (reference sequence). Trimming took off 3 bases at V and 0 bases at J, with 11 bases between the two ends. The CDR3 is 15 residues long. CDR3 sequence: CASSFIDSANYGYTF. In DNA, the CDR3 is TGTGCCAGCAGCTTTATCGACAGTGCTAACTATGGCTACACCTTC.